The text below deals with one T cell receptor (beta chain). Its antigen remains unidentified. The read falls 3 residues short of the CDR3 end, and the missing part is taken from the germline J gene. Using immunoSEQ multiplex PCR, the repertoire was profiled, and TCRdb retains in-frame clones only, with some absent. Its table records 25,000 to 35,000 clones. These data come from a study of Tregs in tolerant kidney transplant recipients. Study background: The nonmyeloablative bone marrow transplants came from related graft donors, with transient mixed chimerism.

Thawed PBMCs were FACS-sorted into unstimulated CD4+CD25+CD127- regulatory T cells, CD4+CD25- non-regulatory cells, CD4 and CD8 cells. The V segment lost 4 bases and the J segment 7 bases; nucleotides outside the gene matches: 7. CDR3 size: 15 residues. Germline V gene data show CDR1 as SGHVS and CDR2 as FNYEAQ. Regarding the study as a whole: Validation in larger populations is needed because few patients were studied.

The J gene is TRBJ2-5, the V gene TRBV7-6; 12 positions match TRBD2. The receptor was derived from a human donor who received a combined kidney and bone marrow transplant. Here the sequenced sample was CD8+ T cells from blood, taken before the transplant. The CDR3 spells CASSWELAGGGTQYF. Incomplete CDR3 DNA: TGTGCCAGCAGCTGGGAACTAGCGGGGGGAGGGACC. Full variable domain (remainder filled in from reference TRBV7-6 and TRBJ2-5): GAGVSQSPRYKVTKRGQDVALRCDPISGHVSLYWYRQALGQGPEFLTYFNYEAQQDKSGLPNDRFSAERPEGSISTLTIQRTEQRDSAMYRCASSWELAGGGTQYFGPGTRLLVL.